The source of this T cell receptor beta chain is a study of blood T cell repertoires in COVID-19. Looking at the study overall: Sample material is recorded as cDNA or gDNA derived from T cells, B-cell-depleted T cells, or PBMCs.

Per the original data handling: Amplifying reference gene primers gave estimates of nucleated cell counts. Measured with immunoSEQ multiplex PCR; TCRdb has only the in-frame clones, and not every one. The D gene and trimming were derived from the DNA, and the V and J assignments and clone size from that table. Among over 200,000 clones listed, about 86% were seen once. From germline, CDR1 is LNHDA and CDR2 SQIVND (reference sequence). V lost 0 bases and J lost 3, with 13 bases in between. CDR3 length equals 16 residues. The chain uses TRBV19 and TRBJ2-3; D remains unclear. The source is a man aged 18 to 30 with active or convalescent COVID-19. The sequencing sample was made of peripheral blood. The CDR3 loop is CASSIEGRWATDTQYF. In nucleotides, the CDR3 is TGTGCCAGTAGTATAGAGGGCAGGTGGGCAACAGATACGCAGTATTTT.